This TCR beta chain appears in the sequencing data of a study of brain T cells in children with intractable seizures. Time point given: blood from clinic visit 5 months post-surgery; TSC patient then seizure free. Measured with immunoSEQ multiplex PCR; TCRdb has only the in-frame clones, and not every one. Here the sample spans hundreds of thousands of clones, over 85% being singletons. This CDR3 contains 12 residues. V trimming: 7 bases; J trimming: 16 bases; junction bases outside the gene matches: 12. The V gene's germline CDR1 is LNHDA and CDR2 SQIVND (reference sequence). Comments on this clone: The antigen is not known.

Whole-study findings and limits: HCMV serostatus was not known, and viral specificity came from CDR3 similarity only.

The sequencing here drew on peripheral blood, taken more than 4 months after surgery. The receptor's source is a boy in the first two years of life with tuberous sclerosis and intractable seizures. V gene TRBV19 combines with J gene TRBJ1-5, with 8 bases that match TRBD1. The CDR3 nucleotides are TGTGCCAGTACTTACCCGGGACAGGTCCTCCATTTT. Amino acids: CASTYPGQVLHF.